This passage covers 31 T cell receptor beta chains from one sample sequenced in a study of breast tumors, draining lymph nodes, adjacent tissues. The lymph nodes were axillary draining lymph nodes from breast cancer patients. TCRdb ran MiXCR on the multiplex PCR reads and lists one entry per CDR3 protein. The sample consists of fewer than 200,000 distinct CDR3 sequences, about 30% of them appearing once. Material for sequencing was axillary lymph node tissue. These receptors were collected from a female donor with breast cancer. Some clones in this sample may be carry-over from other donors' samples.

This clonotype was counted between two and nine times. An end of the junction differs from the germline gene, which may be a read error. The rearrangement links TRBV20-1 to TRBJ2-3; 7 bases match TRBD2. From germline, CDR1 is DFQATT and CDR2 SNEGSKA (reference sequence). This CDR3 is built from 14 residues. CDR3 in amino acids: CSATLGGSTDTRYF. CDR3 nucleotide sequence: TGCAGTGCTACTTTGGGGGGGAGCACAGATACGCGGTATTTT.

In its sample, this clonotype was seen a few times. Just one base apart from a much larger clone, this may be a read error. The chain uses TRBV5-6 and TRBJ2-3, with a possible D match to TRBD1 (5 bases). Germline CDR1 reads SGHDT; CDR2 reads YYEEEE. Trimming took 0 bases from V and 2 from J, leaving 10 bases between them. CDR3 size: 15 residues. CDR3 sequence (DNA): TGTGCCAGCAGCTTGGCCAGGGCTATCACAGATACGCAGTATTTT. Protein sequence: CASSLARAITDTQYF.

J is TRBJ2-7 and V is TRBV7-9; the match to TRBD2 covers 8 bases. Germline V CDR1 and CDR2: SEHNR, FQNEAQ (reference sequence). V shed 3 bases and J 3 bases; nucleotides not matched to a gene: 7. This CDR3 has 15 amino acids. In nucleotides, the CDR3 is TGTGCCAGCAGCTTGGCACAAGCGGGAGACTACGAGCAGTACTTC. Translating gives CASSLAQAGDYEQYF.

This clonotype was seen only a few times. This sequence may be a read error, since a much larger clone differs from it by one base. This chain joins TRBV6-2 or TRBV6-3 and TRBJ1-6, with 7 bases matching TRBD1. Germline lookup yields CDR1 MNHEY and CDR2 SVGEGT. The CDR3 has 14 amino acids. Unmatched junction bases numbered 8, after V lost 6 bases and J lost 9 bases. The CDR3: CASRSTGDRSPLHF. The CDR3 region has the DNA TGTGCCAGCAGGAGTACAGGGGACCGTTCACCCCTCCACTTT.

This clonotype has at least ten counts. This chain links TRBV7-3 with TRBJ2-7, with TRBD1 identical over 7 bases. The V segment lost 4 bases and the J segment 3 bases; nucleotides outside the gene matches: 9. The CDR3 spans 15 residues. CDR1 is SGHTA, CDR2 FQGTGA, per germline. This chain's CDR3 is CASSSRDRALYEQYF. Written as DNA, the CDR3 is TGTGCCAGCAGCTCCAGAGACAGGGCCCTCTACGAGCAGTACTTC.

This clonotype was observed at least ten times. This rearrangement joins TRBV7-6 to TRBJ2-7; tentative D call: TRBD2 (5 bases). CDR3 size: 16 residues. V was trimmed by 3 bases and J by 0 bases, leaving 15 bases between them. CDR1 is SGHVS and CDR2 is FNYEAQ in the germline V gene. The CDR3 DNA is TGTGCCAGCAGCTTGGGGAGTCTTTCTAGCTCCTACGAGCAGTACTTC. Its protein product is CASSLGSLSSSYEQYF. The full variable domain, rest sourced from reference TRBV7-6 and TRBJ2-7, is GAGVSQSPRYKVTKRGQDVALRCDPISGHVSLYWYRQALGQGPEFLTYFNYEAQQDKSGLPNDRFSAERPEGSISTLTIQRTEQRDSAMYRCASSLGSLSSSYEQYFGPGTRLTVT.

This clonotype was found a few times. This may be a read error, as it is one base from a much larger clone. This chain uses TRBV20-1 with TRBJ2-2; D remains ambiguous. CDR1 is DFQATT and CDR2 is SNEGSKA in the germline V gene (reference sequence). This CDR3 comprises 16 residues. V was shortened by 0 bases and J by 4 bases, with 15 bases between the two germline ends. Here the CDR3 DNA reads TGCAGTGCTAGAGATCCGCGGACGGTGACCACCGGGGAGCTGTTTTTT. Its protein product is CSARDPRTVTTGELFF.

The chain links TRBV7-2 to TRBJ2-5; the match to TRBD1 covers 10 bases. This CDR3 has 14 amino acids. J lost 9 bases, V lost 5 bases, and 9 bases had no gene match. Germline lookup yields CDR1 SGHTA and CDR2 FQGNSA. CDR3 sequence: CASSPTGGNQPQYF. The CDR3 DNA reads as TGTGCCAGCAGCCCGACAGGGGGCAATCAGCCCCAGTACTTC. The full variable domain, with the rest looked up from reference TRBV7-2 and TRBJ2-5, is GAGVSQSPSNKVTEKGKDVELRCDPISGHTALYWYRQSLGQGLEFLIYFQGNSAPDKSGLPSDRFSAERTGGSVSTLTIQRTQQEDSAVYLCASSPTGGNQPQYFGPGTRLLVL.

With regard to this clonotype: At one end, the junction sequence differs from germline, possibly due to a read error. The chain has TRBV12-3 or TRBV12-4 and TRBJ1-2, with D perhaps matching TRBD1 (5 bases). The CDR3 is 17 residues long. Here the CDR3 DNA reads TGTGCCAGCAGCTTAGACAGCCTCTCTGGGACCAACTATGGCTACACCTTC. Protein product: CASSLDSLSGTNYGYTF.

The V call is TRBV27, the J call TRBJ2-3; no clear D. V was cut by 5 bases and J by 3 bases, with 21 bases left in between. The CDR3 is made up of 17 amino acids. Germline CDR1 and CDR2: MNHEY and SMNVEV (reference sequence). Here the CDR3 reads CASSPLMSPSITDTQYF. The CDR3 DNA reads TGTGCCAGCAGTCCCCTGATGTCACCCAGTATAACAGATACGCAGTATTTT.

CDR3 in amino acids: CASSLTVGVQETQYF. As DNA, the CDR3 is TGTGCCAGCAGCTTAACGGTCGGAGTCCAAGAGACCCAGTACTTC. The V and J genes are TRBV7-2 and TRBJ2-5; D is ambiguous. Germline V gene lookup returns CDR1 SGHTA and CDR2 FQGNSA. Trimming left V 2 bases short and J 1 base short, with 11 bases between. The CDR3 loop spans 15 amino acids.

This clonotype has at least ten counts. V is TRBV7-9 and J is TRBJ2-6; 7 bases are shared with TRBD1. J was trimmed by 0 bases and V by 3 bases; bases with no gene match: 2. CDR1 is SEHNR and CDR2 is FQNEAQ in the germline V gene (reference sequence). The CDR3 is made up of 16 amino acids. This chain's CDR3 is CASSFAGGSGANVLTF. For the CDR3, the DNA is TGTGCCAGCAGCTTCGCAGGGGGCTCTGGGGCCAACGTCCTGACTTTC.

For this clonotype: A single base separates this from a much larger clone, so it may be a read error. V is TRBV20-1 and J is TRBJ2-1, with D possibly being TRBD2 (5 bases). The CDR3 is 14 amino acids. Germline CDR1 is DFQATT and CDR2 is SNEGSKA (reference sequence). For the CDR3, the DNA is TGCAGTGCTAGATTAGCGAGCTCCTACACTGAGCAGTTCTTC. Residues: CSARLASSYTEQFF.

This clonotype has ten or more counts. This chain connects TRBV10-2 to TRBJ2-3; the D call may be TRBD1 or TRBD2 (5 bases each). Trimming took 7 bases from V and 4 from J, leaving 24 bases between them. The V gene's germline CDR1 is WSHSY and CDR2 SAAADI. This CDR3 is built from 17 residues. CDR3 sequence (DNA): TGCGCCAGCACCCGATGGGGACGGCTAAAGGGTGCAGATACGCAGTATTTT. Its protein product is CASTRWGRLKGADTQYF.

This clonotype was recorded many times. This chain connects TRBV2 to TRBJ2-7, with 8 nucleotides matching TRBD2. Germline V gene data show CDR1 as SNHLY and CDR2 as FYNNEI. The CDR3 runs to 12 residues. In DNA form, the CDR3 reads TGTGCAGGGCGCGGGGGGCACTACGAGCAGTACTTC. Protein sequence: CAGRGGHYEQYF.

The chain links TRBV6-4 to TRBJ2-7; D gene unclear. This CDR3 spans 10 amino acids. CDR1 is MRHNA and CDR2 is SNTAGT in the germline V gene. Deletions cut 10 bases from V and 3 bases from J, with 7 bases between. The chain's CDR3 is CANQNYEQYF. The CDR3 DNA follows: TGTGCCAACCAGAACTACGAGCAGTACTTC.

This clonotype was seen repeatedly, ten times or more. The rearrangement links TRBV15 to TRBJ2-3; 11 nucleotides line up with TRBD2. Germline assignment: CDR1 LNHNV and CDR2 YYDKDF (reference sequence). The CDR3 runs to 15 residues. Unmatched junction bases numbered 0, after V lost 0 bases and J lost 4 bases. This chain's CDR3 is CATSRELAGADTQYF. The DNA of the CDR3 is TGTGCCACCAGCAGAGAACTAGCGGGGGCAGATACGCAGTATTTT.

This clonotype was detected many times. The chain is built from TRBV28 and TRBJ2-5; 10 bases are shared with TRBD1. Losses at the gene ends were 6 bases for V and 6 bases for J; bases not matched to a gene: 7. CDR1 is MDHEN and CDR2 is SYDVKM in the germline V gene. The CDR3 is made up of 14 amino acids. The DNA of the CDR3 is TGTGCCAGCAGGACCGGGACAGGGGCTAAGACCCAGTACTTC. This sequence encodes CASRTGTGAKTQYF.

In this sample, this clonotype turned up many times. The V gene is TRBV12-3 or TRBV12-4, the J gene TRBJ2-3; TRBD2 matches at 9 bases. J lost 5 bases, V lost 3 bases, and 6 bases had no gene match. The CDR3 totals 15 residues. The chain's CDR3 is CASSFGGGEEDTQYF. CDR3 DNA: TGTGCCAGCAGTTTTGGCGGGGGGGAGGAAGATACGCAGTATTTT.

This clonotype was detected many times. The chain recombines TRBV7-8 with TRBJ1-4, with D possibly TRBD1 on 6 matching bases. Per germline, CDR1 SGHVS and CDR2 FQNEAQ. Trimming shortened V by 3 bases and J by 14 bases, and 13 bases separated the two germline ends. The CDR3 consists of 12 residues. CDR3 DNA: TGTGCCAGCAGCTTGGGCTACAGGGACCTGTTTTTT. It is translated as CASSLGYRDLFF.

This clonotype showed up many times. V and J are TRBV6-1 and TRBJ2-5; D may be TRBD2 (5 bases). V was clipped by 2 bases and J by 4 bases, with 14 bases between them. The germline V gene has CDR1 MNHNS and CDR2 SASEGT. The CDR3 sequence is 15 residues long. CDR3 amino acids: CASSESGSGRETQYF. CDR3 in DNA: TGTGCCAGCAGTGAATCTGGGTCGGGGAGAGAGACCCAGTACTTC.

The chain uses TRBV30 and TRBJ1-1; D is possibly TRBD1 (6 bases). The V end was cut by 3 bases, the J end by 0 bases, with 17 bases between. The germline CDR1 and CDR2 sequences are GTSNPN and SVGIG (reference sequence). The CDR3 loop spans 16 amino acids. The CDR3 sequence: CAWRSGTLRMNTEAFF. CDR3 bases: TGTGCCTGGAGGTCTGGGACATTACGCATGAACACTGAAGCTTTCTTT.

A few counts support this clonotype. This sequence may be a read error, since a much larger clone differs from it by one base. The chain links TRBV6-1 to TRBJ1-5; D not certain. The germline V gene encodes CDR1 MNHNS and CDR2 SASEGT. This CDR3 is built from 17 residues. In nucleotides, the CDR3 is TGTGCCAGCAGTCAAGCGTTCGGCGGACCGCTGAATCAGCCCCAGCATTTT. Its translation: CASSQAFGGPLNQPQHF.

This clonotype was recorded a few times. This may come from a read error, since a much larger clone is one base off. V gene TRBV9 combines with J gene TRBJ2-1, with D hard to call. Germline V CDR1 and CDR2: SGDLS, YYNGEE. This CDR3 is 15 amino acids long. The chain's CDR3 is CASSVEAQSYNEPFF. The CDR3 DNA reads TGTGCCAGCAGCGTAGAGGCTCAGTCCTACAATGAGCCGTTCTTC.

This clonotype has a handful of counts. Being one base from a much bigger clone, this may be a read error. The CDR3 DNA is TGCAGTGCTAGAGATTCAGGGATGAGATCTAACCAGCCCCAGCATTTT. Its protein product is CSARDSGMRSNQPQHF. The chain links TRBV20-1 to TRBJ1-5; the D gene is possibly TRBD1 (5 bases). The V gene's germline CDR1 is DFQATT and CDR2 SNEGSKA (reference sequence). The CDR3 totals 16 residues. The ends were cut back, 0 bases at V and 7 bases at J, with 19 bases in the middle.

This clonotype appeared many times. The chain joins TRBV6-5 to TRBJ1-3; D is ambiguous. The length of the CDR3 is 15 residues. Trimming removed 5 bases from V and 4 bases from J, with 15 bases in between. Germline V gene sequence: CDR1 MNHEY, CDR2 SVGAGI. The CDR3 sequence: CASSPVFTPGNTIYF. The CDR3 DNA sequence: TGTGCCAGCAGTCCCGTCTTCACCCCAGGAAACACCATATATTTT.

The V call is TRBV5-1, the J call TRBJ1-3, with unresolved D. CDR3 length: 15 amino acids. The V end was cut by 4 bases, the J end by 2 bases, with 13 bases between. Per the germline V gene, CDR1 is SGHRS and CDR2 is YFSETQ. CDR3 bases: TGCGCCAGCAGCGAAGGGAACACGGCTGGAAACACCATATATTTT. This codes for CASSEGNTAGNTIYF.

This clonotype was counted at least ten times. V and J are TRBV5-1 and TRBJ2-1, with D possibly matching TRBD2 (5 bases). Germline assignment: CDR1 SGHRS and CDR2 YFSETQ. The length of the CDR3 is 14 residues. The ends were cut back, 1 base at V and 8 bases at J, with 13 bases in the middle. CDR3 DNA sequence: TGCGCCAGCAGCTTGAGTCCGGGGTCCGATGAGCAGTTCTTC. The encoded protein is CASSLSPGSDEQFF.

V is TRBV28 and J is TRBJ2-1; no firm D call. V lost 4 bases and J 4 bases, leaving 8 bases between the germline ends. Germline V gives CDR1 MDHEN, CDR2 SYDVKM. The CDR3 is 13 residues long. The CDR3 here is CASSSQRYNEQFF. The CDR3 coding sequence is TGTGCCAGCAGTTCCCAACGATACAATGAGCAGTTCTTC.

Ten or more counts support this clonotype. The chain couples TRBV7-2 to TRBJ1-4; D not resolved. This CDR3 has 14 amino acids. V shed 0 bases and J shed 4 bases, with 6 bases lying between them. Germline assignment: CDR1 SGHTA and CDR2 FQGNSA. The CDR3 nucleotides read TGTGCCAGCAGCTTAGCGCATAATAATGAAAAACTGTTTTTT. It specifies CASSLAHNNEKLFF. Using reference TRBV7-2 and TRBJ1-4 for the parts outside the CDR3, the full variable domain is GAGVSQSPSNKVTEKGKDVELRCDPISGHTALYWYRQSLGQGLEFLIYFQGNSAPDKSGLPSDRFSAERTGGSVSTLTIQRTQQEDSAVYLCASSLAHNNEKLFFGSGTQLSVL.

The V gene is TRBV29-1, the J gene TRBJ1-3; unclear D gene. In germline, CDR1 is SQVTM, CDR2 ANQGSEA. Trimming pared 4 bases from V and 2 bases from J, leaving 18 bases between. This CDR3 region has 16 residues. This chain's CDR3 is CSVGDRGGYAGNTIYF. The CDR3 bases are TGCAGCGTTGGGGATCGTGGAGGGTACGCTGGAAACACCATATATTTT.